This TCR beta chain was sequenced for a study of blood T cell repertoires in COVID-19. Background on the study: Collection of acute and convalescent COVID-19 samples took place in the United States, Italy and Spain. PBMCs, B-cell-depleted T cells, or T cells provided the cDNA or gDNA that made up the material.

Comment on this clone: Relative to the germline gene, one junction end is altered; a read error may explain this.

Original data processing: Reference gene primer amplification yielded estimated nucleated cell counts. The data were produced by immunoSEQ multiplex PCR, yet TCRdb's version contains in-frame clones alone and is incomplete. Clone size and the V and J calls come from that table; the DNA yielded D and trimming. The sample has around 190,000 clones, approximately 86% seen once; the top ten hold about 1%. The germline gives CDR1 SGHNT, CDR2 YYREEE (reference sequence). CDR3 length: 12 amino acids. What was sequenced was peripheral blood. The origin of this receptor is a young man with acute or convalescent COVID-19. V usage is TRBV5-4 and J usage is TRBJ2-4; 8 bases align to TRBD1. CDR3 region: CASRSRQGPRFF. The CDR3 DNA follows: TGTGCCAGCAGATCTAGACAGGGGCCCAGGTTCTTC.